These 21 T cell receptor beta chains were sequenced from one sample in a study of shared clonotypes between healthy human individuals. Repertoires were generated with immunoSEQ multiplex PCR, while TCRdb's copy carries only in-frame clones and drops some. This sample has roughly 1 million clones; about 76% occur once, and the top ten carry approximately 1.5%. Source material: memory CD4+ T cells sorted from blood. The subset: CD45RA-negative fraction. All receptors derive from a man between 18 and 29 years old in good health.

This CDR3 reads CASSQFRGNTEAFF. Here the CDR3 DNA reads TGTGCCAGCAGTCAGTTTAGGGGGAACACTGAAGCTTTCTTT. The J gene is TRBJ1-1, the V gene TRBV6-5; D may be TRBD1 (5 bases). The V gene lost 5 bases and the J gene lost 1 base, with 11 bases spanning the gap. The CDR3 extends over 14 amino acids. CDR1 MNHEY and CDR2 SVGAGI come from the germline V gene.

The CDR3 region is CAWRKRGEGSYSPLHF. Written as DNA, the CDR3 is TGTGCCTGGAGAAAGAGGGGGGAGGGCTCCTACTCACCCCTCCACTTT. The chain couples TRBV30 to TRBJ1-6; D is perhaps TRBD1 (6 bases). Trimming stripped 3 bases from V and 10 bases from J, with 22 bases between. The CDR3 is made up of 16 amino acids. The germline CDR1 and CDR2 sequences are GTSNPN and SVGIG (reference sequence).

In its sample, this clone was seen a few times. The rearrangement joins TRBV13 to TRBJ2-5; D ambiguous. CDR1 is PRHDT and CDR2 is FYEKMQ in the germline V gene (reference sequence). The germline V and J ends were trimmed by 4 bases and 4 bases, with 4 bases remaining between them. There are 11 residues in the CDR3. Here the CDR3 reads CASSSAETQYF. CDR3 coding DNA: TGTGCCAGCAGCTCCGCAGAGACCCAGTACTTC.

The chain combines TRBV5-4 with TRBJ1-2; 9 bases agree with TRBD1. The CDR3 spans 14 residues. V trimming: 0 bases; J trimming: 7 bases; junction bases outside the gene matches: 4. In germline, CDR1 is SGHNT, CDR2 YYREEE (reference sequence). The CDR3 DNA follows: TGTGCCAGCAGCTTGGGGGACAGGGTCGGTGGCTACACCTTC. Translation: CASSLGDRVGGYTF.

The rearrangement joins TRBV4-1 to TRBJ2-1; D may correspond to TRBD1 or TRBD2 (5 bases each). This CDR3 comprises 17 residues. In germline, CDR1 is MGHRA, CDR2 YSYEKL. V was pared by 2 bases and J by 2 bases, with 16 bases between. The CDR3, as DNA: TGCGCCAGCAGCCAACCCAAGGCAGGGAGAGCCTACAATGAGCAGTTCTTC. Its translation is CASSQPKAGRAYNEQFF.

The chain recombines TRBV7-9 with TRBJ2-7; the D gene could be TRBD1 or TRBD2 (5 bases each). V was trimmed by 5 bases and J by 7 bases, leaving 21 bases between them. The CDR3 is made up of 15 amino acids. Germline CDR1 SEHNR, CDR2 FQNEAQ (reference sequence). The CDR3 nucleotides are TGTGCCAGCAGCCCCGGGGCCGGGTCACTTCGAGAGCAGTACTTC. Translated: CASSPGAGSLREQYF.

This chain joins TRBV25-1 and TRBJ1-1; 7 bases map to TRBD1. Trimming cost V 5 bases and J 5 bases; bases outside gene matches: 11. This CDR3 region has 15 residues. Germline loops: CDR1 MGHDK, CDR2 SYGVNS. CDR3 in DNA: TGTGCCAGCAGTCTACGACAGGGAGTAAAAACTGAAGCTTTCTTT. Translation: CASSLRQGVKTEAFF.

V usage is TRBV18 and J usage is TRBJ2-1; D gene unclear. CDR1 KGHSH and CDR2 LQKENI come from the germline V gene. Trimming shortened V by 2 bases and J by 7 bases, and 3 bases separated the two germline ends. The CDR3 extends over 11 amino acids. This chain's CDR3 is CASSPANEQFF. The CDR3 DNA is TGTGCCAGCTCACCAGCGAATGAGCAGTTCTTC.

This clone was observed once. This sequence joins TRBV7-9 and TRBJ2-5, with 15 bases identical to TRBD2. Germline V gene data show CDR1 as SEHNR and CDR2 as FQNEAQ (reference sequence). Trimming cost V 5 bases and J 2 bases; bases outside gene matches: 3. The CDR3 sequence is 16 residues long. DNA of the CDR3: TGTGCCAGCAGCACCGGGACTAGCGGGAGGCAAGAGACCCAGTACTTC. It is translated as CASSTGTSGRQETQYF.

This clone was seen repeatedly, ten times or more. The sample holds other DNA sequences that translate to the same CDR3. The chain links TRBV18 to TRBJ1-2; 9 bases agree with TRBD1. The V and J ends lost 3 bases and 1 base, in that order; junction bases with no gene match: 0. Germline-derived CDR1 and CDR2 are KGHSH and LQKENI. The length of the CDR3 is 14 residues. Here the CDR3 DNA reads TGTGCCAGCTCACCGGGACAGGGTAACTATGGCTACACCTTC. It specifies CASSPGQGNYGYTF.

The count of this clone is one. This sequence joins TRBV12-5 and TRBJ2-1; TRBD1 aligns across 7 bases. The CDR3 has 17 residues. Germline trimming cut 2 bases from V and 2 bases from J; bases unmatched to any gene: 9. Germline V lookup: CDR1 LGHNT, CDR2 FRNRAP. This chain's CDR3 is CASGLTLRDSTYNEQFF. The CDR3 DNA is TGTGCTAGTGGTTTGACTCTCCGGGACAGTACCTACAATGAGCAGTTCTTC.

V and J are TRBV2 and TRBJ2-5; 9 bases fit TRBD2. Trimming at V came to 8 bases and at J to 4 bases, leaving 2 bases not matched to a gene. Germline CDR1 and CDR2: SNHLY and FYNNEI. This CDR3 region has 12 residues. The CDR3 loop is CASGAGGETQYF. As DNA, the CDR3 is TGTGCCAGCGGAGCGGGAGGAGAGACCCAGTACTTC.

This clone was seen many times. The V call is TRBV5-4, the J call TRBJ1-4; possible D gene TRBD1, 5 bases. V was pared by 3 bases and J by 8 bases, with 20 bases between. Looked up from germline, CDR1 is SGHNT and CDR2 is YYREEE (reference sequence). The CDR3 has 16 residues. The CDR3, as DNA: TGTGCCAGCAGCTCCGGACGGGGGACCGAGGGGGAAAAACTGTTTTTT. Translated: CASSSGRGTEGEKLFF.

This clone was picked up many times. Other nucleotide sequences from this sample produce the same CDR3. This chain uses TRBV7-9 with TRBJ1-6; D gene uncertain. Germline assignment: CDR1 SEHNR and CDR2 FQNEAQ (reference sequence). V was shortened by 1 base and J by 5 bases, with 0 bases between the two germline ends. This CDR3 is built from 12 residues. CDR3 loop: CASSLDNSPLHF. In nucleotides, the CDR3 is TGTGCCAGCAGCTTAGATAATTCACCCCTCCACTTT.

V and J are TRBV4-3 and TRBJ2-2, with 9 nucleotides matching TRBD2. The CDR3 has 16 amino acids. Germline lookup yields CDR1 LGHNA and CDR2 YSLEER. V gave up 4 bases and J gave up 5 bases; unmatched junction bases: 8. CDR3 DNA sequence: TGCGCCAGCAGCCTCATAGCGGGAGCGAGAACCGGGGAGCTGTTTTTT. This gives the protein CASSLIAGARTGELFF.

V gene TRBV7-2 combines with J gene TRBJ2-1; D is ambiguous. V gave up 5 bases and J gave up 1 base, with 15 bases separating them. The V gene's germline CDR1 is SGHTA and CDR2 FQGNSA. The CDR3 is made up of 16 amino acids. Here the CDR3 reads CASSLGPGRSYNEQFF. CDR3 DNA sequence: TGTGCCAGCAGCCTCGGGCCGGGTCGGTCCTACAATGAGCAGTTCTTC.

This clone was counted a single time. The chain employs TRBV28 and TRBJ1-2; D gene unclear. Germline assignment: CDR1 MDHEN and CDR2 SYDVKM. V was clipped by 3 bases and J by 1 base, with 15 bases between them. This CDR3 is 16 amino acids long. The CDR3 DNA reads TGTGCCAGCAGTTTCAGTGGGTTAGGCGGTAACTATGGCTACACCTTC. It encodes CASSFSGLGGNYGYTF.

The chain uses TRBV27 and TRBJ2-1, with 13 bases matching TRBD2. Trimming cost V 6 bases and J 7 bases; bases outside gene matches: 9. The CDR3 is made up of 16 amino acids. Germline assignment: CDR1 MNHEY and CDR2 SMNVEV (reference sequence). The DNA of the CDR3 is TGTGCCAGCAGCCCTACTTCGGGACTAGCGGGAAATGAGCAGTTCTTC. It codes for CASSPTSGLAGNEQFF.

The chain employs TRBV6-6 and TRBJ1-1; D call uncertain. The V gene lost 4 bases and the J gene lost 1 base, with 10 bases spanning the gap. Germline V gives CDR1 MNHNY, CDR2 SVGAGI (reference sequence). This CDR3 has 14 residues. The CDR3 loop reads CASSWLGPNTEAFF. The CDR3 nucleotides are TGTGCCAGCAGTTGGCTGGGCCCGAACACTGAAGCTTTCTTT.

In DNA, the CDR3 is TGTGCCAGCAGCGTACAGGGTTCGAACACCGGGGAGCTGTTTTTT. It codes for CASSVQGSNTGELFF. The rearrangement uses TRBV9 and TRBJ2-2; D perhaps matches TRBD1 (5 bases). Germline loops: CDR1 SGDLS, CDR2 YYNGEE. This CDR3 is built from 15 residues. The V and J ends lost 1 base and 0 bases respectively, with 7 bases between them.

This chain links TRBV10-2 with TRBJ2-7, with D tentatively TRBD1 (5 bases). V gave up 4 bases and J gave up 2 bases, with 6 bases separating them. The CDR3 is 12 residues long. The germline CDR1 and CDR2 sequences are WSHSY and SAAADI. CDR3 loop: CASSGQTYEQYF. Here the CDR3 DNA reads TGCGCCAGCAGTGGACAGACCTACGAGCAGTACTTC.